The 14 T cell receptor beta chains below come from one sample, sequenced in a study of cytomegalovirus exposure and HLA in healthy donors. PCR amplification relied on 60 Vbeta primers (plus 13 Jbeta primers). Measured with immunoSEQ multiplex PCR; TCRdb has only the in-frame clones, and not every one. The data show about 120,000 clones, over 60% seen once. Sequenced: PBMCs. These receptors originate from a female donor in good health and CMV-seronegative.

In nucleotides, the CDR3 is TGTGCCAGCAGCTTGGCCAATGGCAGAGCTTTCTTT. Translation gives CASSLANGRAFF. J is TRBJ1-1 and V is TRBV5-6; no reliable D call. V lost 0 bases, J lost 10 bases, and 10 bases lay in between. This CDR3 has 12 amino acids. Germline V gene data show CDR1 as SGHDT and CDR2 as YYEEEE.

For this clone: The sample holds other DNA sequences that translate to the same CDR3. The chain employs TRBV18 and TRBJ1-2; 7 nucleotides align to TRBD1. Trimming took 2 bases from V and 3 from J; bases not matched to a gene: 0. The CDR3 has 13 residues. Germline loops: CDR1 KGHSH, CDR2 LQKENI. In nucleotides, the CDR3 is TGTGCCAGCTCACCAGGGACAGACTATGGCTACACCTTC. Translated, it gives CASSPGTDYGYTF. Combining the CDR3 with reference TRBV18 and TRBJ1-2 gives the whole variable domain NAGVMQNPRHLVRRRGQEARLRCSPMKGHSHVYWYRQLPEEGLKFMVYLQKENIIDESGMPKERFSAEFPKEGPSILRIQQVVRGDSAAYFCASSPGTDYGYTFGSGTRLTVV.

This chain links TRBV6-4 with TRBJ2-2, with 9 bases aligning to TRBD2. Per germline, CDR1 MRHNA and CDR2 SNTAGT. J lost 6 bases, V lost 3 bases, and 5 bases had no gene match. The CDR3 spans 15 residues. The CDR3 spells CASSDRASGAGELFF. CDR3 nucleotides: TGTGCCAGCAGTGATAGAGCTAGCGGGGCCGGGGAGCTGTTTTTT.

The sample holds one count of this clone. J is TRBJ2-2 and V is TRBV7-2; no reliable D call. Germline V gives CDR1 SGHTA, CDR2 FQGNSA. V was trimmed by 3 bases and J by 5 bases, leaving 7 bases between them. This CDR3 is built from 13 residues. The CDR3 DNA follows: TGTGCCAGCAGCTTGTCCCAAACCGGGGAGCTGTTTTTT. Protein product: CASSLSQTGELFF.

The V and J genes are TRBV7-6 and TRBJ1-3; D perhaps matches TRBD1 (5 bases). The CDR3 covers 15 residues. Trimming removed 4 bases from V and 1 base from J, with 11 bases in between. Germline V gene sequence: CDR1 SGHVS, CDR2 FNYEAQ. The CDR3 loop is CASSYQGSSGNTIYF. CDR3 DNA: TGTGCCAGCAGCTACCAGGGAAGTTCTGGAAACACCATATATTTT. Together with reference TRBV7-6 and TRBJ1-3, the CDR3 gives the full variable domain: GAGVSQSPRYKVTKRGQDVALRCDPISGHVSLYWYRQALGQGPEFLTYFNYEAQQDKSGLPNDRFSAERPEGSISTLTIQRTEQRDSAMYRCASSYQGSSGNTIYFGEGSWLTVV.

This clone was counted once. The CDR3, as DNA: TGTGCCAGCAGCCCAGGGTTCGAGCAGTACTTC. Protein: CASSPGFEQYF. V usage is TRBV11-2 and J usage is TRBJ2-7; maybe TRBD1 (5 bases). Trimming left V 5 bases short and J 6 bases short, with 8 bases between. The CDR3 is 11 amino acids. CDR1 and CDR2 (germline): SGHAT, FQNNGV.

The rearrangement links TRBV5-6 to TRBJ1-2, with D maybe TRBD1 (5 bases). The CDR3 sequence is 14 residues long. V was shortened by 4 bases and J by 3 bases, with 13 bases between the two germline ends. Germline CDR1 reads SGHDT; CDR2 reads YYEEEE. Written as DNA, the CDR3 is TGTGCCAGCAGCCCAGAGTCGGGGGACTATGGCTACACCTTC. It yields the protein CASSPESGDYGYTF.

This chain connects TRBV5-1 to TRBJ1-6; D call uncertain. The CDR3 runs 15 residues. Deletions cut 2 bases from V and 6 bases from J, with 12 bases between. Germline loops: CDR1 SGHRS, CDR2 YFSETQ. In DNA, the CDR3 is TGCGCCAGCAGCTTTACGGTACTAGCTAATTCACCCCTCCACTTT. The encoded protein is CASSFTVLANSPLHF. The whole variable domain, remainder taken from reference TRBV5-1 and TRBJ1-6, is KAGVTQTPRYLIKTRGQQVTLSCSPISGHRSVSWYQQTPGQGLQFLFEYFSETQRNKGNFPGRFSGRQFSNSRSEMNVSTLELGDSALYLCASSFTVLANSPLHFGNGTRLTVT.

V gene TRBV27 combines with J gene TRBJ2-7; 7 bases agree with TRBD1. Germline CDR1 and CDR2: MNHEY and SMNVEV (reference sequence). The CDR3 is 13 amino acids. V trimming: 8 bases; J trimming: 2 bases; junction bases outside the gene matches: 6. DNA of the CDR3: TGTGCCAGCGGAACCGGGACAGCCTACGAGCAGTACTTC. Encoded protein: CASGTGTAYEQYF.

The V gene is TRBV5-4, the J gene TRBJ1-2; D gene uncertain. The CDR3 is 14 amino acids. Trimming removed 4 bases at V and 6 bases at J, with 16 bases between. Germline V gene data show CDR1 as SGHNT and CDR2 as YYREEE (reference sequence). CDR3 in DNA: TGTGCCAGCAGCCCCAGTAGCTCGAGGGATGGCTACACCTTC. As protein: CASSPSSSRDGYTF.

This chain uses TRBV18 with TRBJ2-7; TRBD1 aligns across 7 bases. The CDR3 spans 17 residues. The ends lost 0 bases at V and 2 bases at J; junction bases unmatched: 10. The germline CDR1 and CDR2 sequences are KGHSH and LQKENI. CDR3 amino acids: CASSPPVGNTGAYEQYF. The DNA for the CDR3 is TGTGCCAGCTCACCACCTGTTGGGAACACAGGGGCCTACGAGCAGTACTTC.

This clone was observed many times. The V call is TRBV6-6, the J call TRBJ1-1; 10 bases are shared with TRBD1. With V trimmed by 7 bases and J by 0 bases, 5 bases remained unmatched. Germline V gives CDR1 MNHNY, CDR2 SVGAGI (reference sequence). The CDR3 is 15 residues long. CDR3 sequence reads: CASTKDRGLNTEAFF. DNA of the CDR3: TGTGCCAGCACCAAGGACAGGGGGTTGAACACTGAAGCTTTCTTT.

Concerning this clone: One end of the junction varies from germline; a read error may be responsible. V gene TRBV7-9 combines with J gene TRBJ2-7, with 8 positions matching TRBD1. The CDR3 loop spans 15 amino acids. CDR1 and CDR2 (germline): SEHNR, FQNEAQ (reference sequence). In DNA, the CDR3 is TGTTCCAGCAGCTCTTCCGGGACAGGATCCTACGAGCAGTACTTC. The encoded protein is CSSSSSGTGSYEQYF.

The V call is TRBV5-1, the J call TRBJ1-1; D is perhaps TRBD1 (5 bases). The V end lost 0 bases, the J end lost 2 bases, and 14 bases lay between the germline ends. The germline V gene encodes CDR1 SGHRS and CDR2 YFSETQ. The CDR3 has 16 amino acids. The CDR3 sequence is CASSLAPSGKNTEAFF. The CDR3 bases are TGCGCCAGCAGCTTGGCCCCCTCAGGGAAAAACACTGAAGCTTTCTTT.